This passage covers 8 T cell receptor beta chains from one sample sequenced in a study of cytomegalovirus exposure and HLA in healthy donors. PCR employed 60 Vbeta and 13 Jbeta primers. Sequenced by immunoSEQ multiplex PCR; TCRdb stores in-frame clones only, minus some. The data show about 160,000 clones, roughly 77% seen once. The sequenced sample consisted of PBMCs. The receptor source for this set is a man between 50 and 59 years old in good health and CMV-seropositive.

In this sample, this clone turned up a few times. V and J are TRBV11-2 and TRBJ2-7; TRBD2 aligns across 11 bases. Germline V gives CDR1 SGHAT, CDR2 FQNNGV. Germline trimming cut 0 bases from V and 0 bases from J; bases unmatched to any gene: 7. The CDR3 has 18 residues. The CDR3 spells CASSLDKASGGSSYEQYF. DNA of the CDR3: TGTGCCAGCAGCTTAGATAAGGCTAGCGGGGGGAGCTCCTACGAGCAGTACTTC. The full variable domain, with the rest looked up from reference TRBV11-2 and TRBJ2-7, is EAGVAQSPRYKIIEKRQSVAFWCNPISGHATLYWYQQILGQGPKLLIQFQNNGVVDDSQLPKDRFSAERLKGVDSTLKIQPAKLEDSAVYLCASSLDKASGGSSYEQYFGPGTRLTVT.

This chain joins TRBV28 and TRBJ2-7, with D maybe TRBD1 (6 bases). The V end lost 7 bases, the J end lost 1 base, and 8 bases lay between the germline ends. CDR1 is MDHEN and CDR2 is SYDVKM in the germline V gene. The CDR3 is 12 amino acids. The chain's CDR3 is CASNRGSYEQYF. The CDR3 DNA is TGTGCCAGCAATAGGGGGTCCTACGAGCAGTACTTC. The full variable domain, with the rest looked up from reference TRBV28 and TRBJ2-7, is DVKVTQSSRYLVKRTGEKVFLECVQDMDHENMFWYRQDPGLGLRLIYFSYDVKMKEKGDIPEGYSVSREKKERFSLILESASTNQTSMYLCASNRGSYEQYFGPGTRLTVT.

V is TRBV4-1 and J is TRBJ1-5; D remains unclear. Germline-derived CDR1 and CDR2 are MGHRA and YSYEKL. The CDR3 is 14 residues long. V lost 1 base and J 11 bases, leaving 15 bases between the germline ends. DNA of the CDR3: TGCGCCAGCAGCCAAGTCGAGGGCCCCGGGACCCAGCATTTT. It yields the protein CASSQVEGPGTQHF.

The J gene is TRBJ1-2, the V gene TRBV4-1; D is ambiguous. Germline V gene data show CDR1 as MGHRA and CDR2 as YSYEKL. The CDR3 has 13 amino acids. Trimming took off 3 bases at V and 6 bases at J, with 11 bases between the two ends. The CDR3 protein is CASSHTPGNGYTF. The CDR3 DNA reads as TGCGCCAGCAGCCATACACCGGGGAATGGCTACACCTTC.

The chain links TRBV5-4 to TRBJ1-1, with TRBD1 identical over 9 bases. The CDR3 runs 17 residues. CDR1 SGHNT and CDR2 YYREEE come from the germline V gene (reference sequence). V shed 0 bases and J 4 bases; nucleotides not matched to a gene: 10. The chain's CDR3 is CASSLAPLDRGGTEAFF. CDR3 nucleotides: TGTGCCAGCAGCTTGGCTCCCCTGGACAGGGGCGGCACTGAAGCTTTCTTT. Looking up the rest from reference TRBV5-4 and TRBJ1-1 gives the full variable domain: ETGVTQSPTHLIKTRGQQVTLRCSSQSGHNTVSWYQQALGQGPQFIFQYYREEENGRGNFPPRFSGLQFPNYSSELNVNALELDDSALYLCASSLAPLDRGGTEAFFGQGTRLTVV.

The chain combines TRBV7-9 with TRBJ1-2; D remains ambiguous. CDR3 size: 15 residues. CDR1 and CDR2 (germline): SEHNR, FQNEAQ (reference sequence). V was shortened by 5 bases and J by 2 bases, with 15 bases between the two germline ends. DNA of the CDR3: TGTGCCAGCAGCCCAAGTGGTCCTCAGAACTATGGCTACACCTTC. It translates to CASSPSGPQNYGYTF.

This chain connects TRBV6-5 to TRBJ1-1, with a weak D call TRBD1 (6 bases). Trimming took 5 bases from V and 1 from J, leaving 11 bases between them. CDR1 is MNHEY and CDR2 is SVGAGI in the germline V gene. CDR3 length equals 14 residues. This chain's CDR3 is CASSKLQGNTEAFF. In nucleotides, the CDR3 is TGTGCCAGCAGTAAACTACAGGGGAACACTGAAGCTTTCTTT.

The rearrangement uses TRBV5-4 and TRBJ1-2, with 10 bases that match TRBD1. This CDR3 has 13 residues. After removal of 5 bases from V and 6 bases from J, the junction contained 4 bases not matched to a gene. Germline values: CDR1 SGHNT, CDR2 YYREEE (reference sequence). The CDR3 DNA is TGTGCCAGCAGTCGGACAGGGGGAGATGGCTACACCTTC. It yields the protein CASSRTGGDGYTF.